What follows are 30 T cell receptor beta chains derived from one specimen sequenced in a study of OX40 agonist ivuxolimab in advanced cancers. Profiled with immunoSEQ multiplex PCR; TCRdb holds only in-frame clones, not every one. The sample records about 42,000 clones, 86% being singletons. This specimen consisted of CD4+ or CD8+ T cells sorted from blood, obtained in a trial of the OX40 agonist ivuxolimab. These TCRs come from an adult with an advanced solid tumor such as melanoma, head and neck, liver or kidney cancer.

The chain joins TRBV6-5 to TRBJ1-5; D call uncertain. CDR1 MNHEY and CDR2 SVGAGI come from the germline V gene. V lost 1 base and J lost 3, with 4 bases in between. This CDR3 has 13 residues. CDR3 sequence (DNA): TGTGCCAGCAGTTACTTGGCCAATCAGCCCCAGCATTTT. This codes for CASSYLANQPQHF.

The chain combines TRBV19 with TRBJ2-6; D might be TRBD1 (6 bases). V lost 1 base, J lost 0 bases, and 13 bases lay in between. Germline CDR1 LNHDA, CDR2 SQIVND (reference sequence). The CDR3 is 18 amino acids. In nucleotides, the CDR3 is TGTGCCAGTAGTATAGGCTTTGGGGGCGGCTCTGGGGCCAACGTCCTGACTTTC. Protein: CASSIGFGGGSGANVLTF.

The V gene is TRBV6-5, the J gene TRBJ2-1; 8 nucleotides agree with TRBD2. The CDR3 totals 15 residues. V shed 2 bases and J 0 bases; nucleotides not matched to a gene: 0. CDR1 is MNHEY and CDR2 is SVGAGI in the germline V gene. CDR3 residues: CASSYGTSSYNEQFF. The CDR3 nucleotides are TGTGCCAGCAGTTACGGGACTAGCTCCTACAATGAGCAGTTCTTC.

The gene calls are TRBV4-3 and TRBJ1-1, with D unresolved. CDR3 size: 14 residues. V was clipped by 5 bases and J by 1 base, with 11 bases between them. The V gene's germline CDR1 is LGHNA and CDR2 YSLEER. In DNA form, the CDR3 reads TGCGCCAGCAGCGCCGAGACGTCGAACACTGAAGCTTTCTTT. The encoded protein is CASSAETSNTEAFF.

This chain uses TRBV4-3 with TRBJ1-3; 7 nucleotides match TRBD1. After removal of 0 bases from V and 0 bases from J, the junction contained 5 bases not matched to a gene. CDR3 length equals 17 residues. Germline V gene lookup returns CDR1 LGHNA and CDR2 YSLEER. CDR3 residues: CASSQDPGQSSGNTIYF. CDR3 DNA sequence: TGCGCCAGCAGCCAAGACCCGGGACAGAGCTCTGGAAACACCATATATTTT.

The chain's CDR3 is CASSQDWGAGANVLTF. The CDR3 DNA is TGCGCCAGCAGCCAAGACTGGGGGGCTGGGGCCAACGTCCTGACTTTC. The chain combines TRBV4-3 with TRBJ2-6; the D gene is possibly TRBD2 (6 bases). Per the germline V gene, CDR1 is LGHNA and CDR2 is YSLEER. V was clipped by 0 bases and J by 2 bases, with 8 bases between them. This CDR3 contains 16 residues.

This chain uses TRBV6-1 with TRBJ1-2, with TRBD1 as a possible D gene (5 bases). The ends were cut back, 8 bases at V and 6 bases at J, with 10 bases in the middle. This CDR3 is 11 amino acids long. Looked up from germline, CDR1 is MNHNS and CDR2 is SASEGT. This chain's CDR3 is CASRGGDGYTF. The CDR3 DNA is TGTGCCAGCCGGGGGGGGGATGGCTACACCTTC.

CDR3 residues: CASSVGRGTEAFF. The CDR3 nucleotides are TGTGCCAGCAGCGTAGGCAGGGGCACTGAAGCTTTCTTT. The chain combines TRBV9 with TRBJ1-1, with D perhaps matching TRBD1 (6 bases). The CDR3 has 13 amino acids. Trimming took off 0 bases at V and 4 bases at J, with 7 bases between the two ends. Germline V gene data show CDR1 as SGDLS and CDR2 as YYNGEE.

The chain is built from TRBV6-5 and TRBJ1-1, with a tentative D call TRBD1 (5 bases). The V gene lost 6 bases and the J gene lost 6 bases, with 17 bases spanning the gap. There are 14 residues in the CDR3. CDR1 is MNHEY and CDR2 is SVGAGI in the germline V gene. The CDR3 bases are TGTGCCAGCAGGACGCAGGGAAGGCGGCCTGAAGCTTTCTTT. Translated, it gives CASRTQGRRPEAFF.

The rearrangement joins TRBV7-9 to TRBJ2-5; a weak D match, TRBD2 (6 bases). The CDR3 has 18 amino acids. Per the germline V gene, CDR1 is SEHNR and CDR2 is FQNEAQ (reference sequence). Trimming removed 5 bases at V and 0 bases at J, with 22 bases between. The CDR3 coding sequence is TGTGCCAGCAGCGTTAAGGCTTCGGGCGGGGAGAACCAAGAGACCCAGTACTTC. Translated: CASSVKASGGENQETQYF. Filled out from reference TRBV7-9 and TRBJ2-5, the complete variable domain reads DTGVSQNPRHKITKRGQNVTFRCDPISEHNRLYWYRQTLGQGPEFLTYFQNEAQLEKSRLLSDRFSAERPKGSFSTLEIQRTEQGDSAMYLCASSVKASGGENQETQYFGPGTRLLVL.

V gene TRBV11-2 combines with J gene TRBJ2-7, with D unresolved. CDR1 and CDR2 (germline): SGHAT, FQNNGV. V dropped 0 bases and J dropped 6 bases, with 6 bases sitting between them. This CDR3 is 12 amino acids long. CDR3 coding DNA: TGTGCCAGCAGCTTAGAAAGCCCCGAGCAGTACGTC. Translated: CASSLESPEQYV.

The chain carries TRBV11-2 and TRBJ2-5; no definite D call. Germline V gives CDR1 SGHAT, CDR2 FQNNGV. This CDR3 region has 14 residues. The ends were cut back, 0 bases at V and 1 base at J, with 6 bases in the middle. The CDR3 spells CASSLEKLQETQYF. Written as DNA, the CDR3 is TGTGCCAGCAGCTTAGAGAAGCTCCAAGAGACCCAGTACTTC. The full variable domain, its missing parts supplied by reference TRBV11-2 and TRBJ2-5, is EAGVAQSPRYKIIEKRQSVAFWCNPISGHATLYWYQQILGQGPKLLIQFQNNGVVDDSQLPKDRFSAERLKGVDSTLKIQPAKLEDSAVYLCASSLEKLQETQYFGPGTRLLVL.

CDR3 in amino acids: CASSQDGGGPSPLHF. The CDR3 DNA sequence: TGCGCCAGCAGCCAAGATGGGGGGGGCCCTTCACCCCTCCACTTT. The chain recombines TRBV4-3 with TRBJ1-6; a possible D gene is TRBD1 (6 bases). V dropped 0 bases and J dropped 9 bases, with 12 bases sitting between them. This CDR3 is 15 amino acids long. From germline, CDR1 is LGHNA and CDR2 YSLEER.

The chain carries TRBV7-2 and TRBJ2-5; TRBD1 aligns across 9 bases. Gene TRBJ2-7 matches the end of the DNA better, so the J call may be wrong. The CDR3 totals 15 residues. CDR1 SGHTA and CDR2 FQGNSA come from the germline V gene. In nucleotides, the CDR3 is TGTGCCAGCAGCTTCTTAGGGACAGGGAAAAACGAGCAGTACTTC. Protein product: CASSFLGTGKNEQYF.

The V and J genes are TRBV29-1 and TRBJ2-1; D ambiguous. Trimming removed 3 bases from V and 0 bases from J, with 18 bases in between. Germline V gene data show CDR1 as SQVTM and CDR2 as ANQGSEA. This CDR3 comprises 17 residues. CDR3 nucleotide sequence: TGCAGCGTTGATGGGCCCGTCAAGTTAGGCTCCTACAATGAGCAGTTCTTC. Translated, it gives CSVDGPVKLGSYNEQFF.

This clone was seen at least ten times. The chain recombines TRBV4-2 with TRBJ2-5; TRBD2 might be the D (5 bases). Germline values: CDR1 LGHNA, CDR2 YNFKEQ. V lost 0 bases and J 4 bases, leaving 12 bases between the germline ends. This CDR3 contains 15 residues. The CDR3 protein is CASSQEVAEGETQYF. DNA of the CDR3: TGTGCCAGCAGCCAAGAGGTCGCCGAGGGAGAGACCCAGTACTTC.

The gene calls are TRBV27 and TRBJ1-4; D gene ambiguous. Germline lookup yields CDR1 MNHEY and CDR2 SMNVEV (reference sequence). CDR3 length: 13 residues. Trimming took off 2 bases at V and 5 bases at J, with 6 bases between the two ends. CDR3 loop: CASSLIQNEKLFF. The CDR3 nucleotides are TGTGCCAGCAGTTTAATACAGAATGAAAAACTGTTTTTT.

CDR3 protein: CASSVDSNTIYF. The CDR3 coding sequence is TGTGCCAGCAGCGTAGACAGTAACACCATATATTTT. The chain carries TRBV9 and TRBJ1-3, with D unresolved. The V end was cut by 0 bases, the J end by 7 bases, with 5 bases between. CDR1 SGDLS and CDR2 YYNGEE come from the germline V gene. This CDR3 has 12 amino acids. Looking up the rest from reference TRBV9 and TRBJ1-3 gives the full variable domain: DSGVTQTPKHLITATGQRVTLRCSPRSGDLSVYWYQQSLDQGLQFLIQYYNGEERAKGNILERFSAQQFPDLHSELNLSSLELGDSALYFCASSVDSNTIYFGEGSWLTVV.

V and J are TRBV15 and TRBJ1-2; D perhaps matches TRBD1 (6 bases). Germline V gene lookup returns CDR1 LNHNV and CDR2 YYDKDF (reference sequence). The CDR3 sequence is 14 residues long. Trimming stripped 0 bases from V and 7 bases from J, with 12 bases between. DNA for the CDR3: TGTGCCACCAGCAGAGACCAGGGGTCGGGTGGCTACACCTTC. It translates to CATSRDQGSGGYTF.

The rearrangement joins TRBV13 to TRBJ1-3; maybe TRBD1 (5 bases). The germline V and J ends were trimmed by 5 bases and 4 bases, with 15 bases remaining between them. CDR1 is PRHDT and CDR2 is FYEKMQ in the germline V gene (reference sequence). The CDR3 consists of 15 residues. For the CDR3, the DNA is TGTGCCAGCAGCCCGGGGGGTCACTCCGGAAACACCATATATTTT. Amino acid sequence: CASSPGGHSGNTIYF.

CDR3 DNA: TGCGCCAGCAGCCAAGACCTGGCTAGCGGGGGGTACACAGATACGCAGTATTTT. It is translated as CASSQDLASGGYTDTQYF. The chain uses TRBV4-1 and TRBJ2-3; TRBD2 matches 11 bases. This CDR3 is built from 18 residues. Germline CDR1 reads MGHRA; CDR2 reads YSYEKL. The junction had 7 bases not matched to a gene; V was cut back by 0 bases and J by 2 bases.

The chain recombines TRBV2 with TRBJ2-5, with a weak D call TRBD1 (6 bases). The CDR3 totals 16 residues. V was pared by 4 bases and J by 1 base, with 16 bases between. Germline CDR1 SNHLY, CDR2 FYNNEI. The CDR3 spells CASSGGTLSAQETQYF. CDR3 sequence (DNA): TGTGCCAGCAGTGGGGGGACACTCAGTGCCCAAGAGACCCAGTACTTC.

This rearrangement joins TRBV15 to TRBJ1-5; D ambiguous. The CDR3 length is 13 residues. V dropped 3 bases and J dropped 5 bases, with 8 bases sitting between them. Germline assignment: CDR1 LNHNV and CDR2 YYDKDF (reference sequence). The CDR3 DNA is TGTGCCACCAGCAGCCCTCCCGATCAGCCCCAGCATTTT. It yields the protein CATSSPPDQPQHF.

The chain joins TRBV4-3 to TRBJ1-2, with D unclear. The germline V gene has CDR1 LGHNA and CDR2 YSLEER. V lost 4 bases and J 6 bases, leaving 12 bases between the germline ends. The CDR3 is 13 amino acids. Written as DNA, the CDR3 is TGCGCCAGCAGCCGCAACGTTGGGGATGGCTACACCTTC. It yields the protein CASSRNVGDGYTF.

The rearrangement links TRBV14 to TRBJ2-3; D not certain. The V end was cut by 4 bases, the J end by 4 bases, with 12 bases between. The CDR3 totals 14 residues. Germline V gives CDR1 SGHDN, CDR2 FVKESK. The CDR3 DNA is TGTGCCAGCAGCCCGGACGGCGGTCCAGATACGCAGTATTTT. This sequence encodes CASSPDGGPDTQYF.

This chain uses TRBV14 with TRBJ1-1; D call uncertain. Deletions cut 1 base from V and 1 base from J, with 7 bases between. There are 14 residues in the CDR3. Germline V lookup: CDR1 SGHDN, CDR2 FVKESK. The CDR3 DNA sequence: TGTGCCAGCAGCCAAGTTTCGGGGAACACTGAAGCTTTCTTT. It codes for CASSQVSGNTEAFF.

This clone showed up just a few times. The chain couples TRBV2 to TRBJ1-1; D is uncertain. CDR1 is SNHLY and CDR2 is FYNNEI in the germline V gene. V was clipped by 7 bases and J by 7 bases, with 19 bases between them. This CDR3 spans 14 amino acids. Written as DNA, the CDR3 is TGTGCCAGCACTCAAGAGGGCACAAACCGTGAAGCTTTCTTT. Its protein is CASTQEGTNREAFF.

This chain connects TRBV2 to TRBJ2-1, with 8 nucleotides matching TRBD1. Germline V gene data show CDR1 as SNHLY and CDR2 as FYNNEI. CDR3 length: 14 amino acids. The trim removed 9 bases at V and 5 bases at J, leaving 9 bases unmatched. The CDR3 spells CARQPGQDNNEQFF. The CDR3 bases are TGTGCCAGACAACCGGGACAGGACAACAATGAGCAGTTCTTC.

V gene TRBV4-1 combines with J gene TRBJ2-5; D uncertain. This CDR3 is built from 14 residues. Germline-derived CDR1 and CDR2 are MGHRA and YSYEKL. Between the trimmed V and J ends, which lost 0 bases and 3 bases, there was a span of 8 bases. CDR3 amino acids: CASSQDNQEETQYF. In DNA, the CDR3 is TGCGCCAGCAGCCAAGATAATCAGGAAGAGACCCAGTACTTC.

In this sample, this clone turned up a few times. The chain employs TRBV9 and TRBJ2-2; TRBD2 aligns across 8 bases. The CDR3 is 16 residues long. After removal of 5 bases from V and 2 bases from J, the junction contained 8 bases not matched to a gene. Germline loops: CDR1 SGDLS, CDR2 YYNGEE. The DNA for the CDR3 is TGTGCCAGCAGTCACAGAGCGGGGGAAAACACCGGGGAGCTGTTTTTT. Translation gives CASSHRAGENTGELFF.